The 8 T cell receptor beta chains presented below share a single source sample, sequenced in a study of Ad26.COV2.S vaccination and SARS-CoV-2 variants. Measured with immunoSEQ multiplex PCR; TCRdb has only the in-frame clones, and not every one. This table has 410,000 or so clones, roughly 90% appearing once. Treatment described: about 20 received Ad26.COV2.S at low or high dose, single or two shots; about 5 received placebo; per-sample allocation not given. Sampling happened 63 days after the first vaccine or placebo injection. This sample comprised peripheral blood, obtained in a trial of Ad26.COV2.S vaccine versus placebo. These receptors originate from a person between 18 and 59 years old who received the Ad26.COV2.S COVID-19 vaccine or a placebo.

The chain uses TRBV5-4 and TRBJ1-1; D is undetermined. This CDR3 is 14 amino acids long. Trimming removed 4 bases from V and 4 bases from J, with 14 bases in between. The germline gives CDR1 SGHNT, CDR2 YYREEE (reference sequence). In DNA form, the CDR3 reads TGTGCCAGCAGCCCCCGGGAGGGCGGCACTGAAGCTTTCTTT. Translated: CASSPREGGTEAFF.

The chain uses TRBV5-4 and TRBJ2-1, with a tentative D call TRBD1 (6 bases). The germline V gene encodes CDR1 SGHNT and CDR2 YYREEE (reference sequence). The V end was cut by 5 bases, the J end by 11 bases, with 14 bases between. The CDR3 runs 12 residues. CDR3 residues: CASSLGTNKQFF. The CDR3 DNA follows: TGTGCCAGCAGTCTAGGGACAAACAAGCAGTTCTTC. The full variable domain, in which reference TRBV5-4 and TRBJ2-1 provide the parts outside the CDR3, is ETGVTQSPTHLIKTRGQQVTLRCSSQSGHNTVSWYQQALGQGPQFIFQYYREEENGRGNFPPRFSGLQFPNYSSELNVNALELDDSALYLCASSLGTNKQFFGPGTRLTVL.

J is TRBJ1-1 and V is TRBV3-1 (or the pseudogene TRBV3-2); no definite D call. Germline loops: CDR1 LGHDT, CDR2 YNNKEL (reference sequence). There are 13 residues in the CDR3. Trimming stripped 3 bases from V and 1 base from J, with 6 bases between. The CDR3 DNA follows: TGTGCCAGCAGCCACAAAGAGAACACTGAAGCTTTCTTT. Protein: CASSHKENTEAFF.

The rearrangement joins TRBV5-1 to TRBJ2-1, with TRBD1 matching 7 bases. The CDR3 runs to 15 residues. V was clipped by 4 bases and J by 8 bases; unmatched bases: 12. CDR1 is SGHRS and CDR2 is YFSETQ in the germline V gene. Written as DNA, the CDR3 is TGCGCCAGCAGCCTTTGGACAGGCAAAGGTGATGAGCAGTTCTTC. Translation gives CASSLWTGKGDEQFF.

This sequence joins TRBV6-2 or TRBV6-3 and TRBJ2-5, with TRBD2 matching over 9 bases. Trimming cost V 2 bases and J 3 bases; bases outside gene matches: 10. Germline CDR1 reads MNHEY; CDR2 reads SVGEGT. This CDR3 is built from 17 residues. The CDR3 nucleotides read TGTGCCAGCAGTTACACCCCTAGCGGGAAACCTGAAGAGACCCAGTACTTC. Its protein is CASSYTPSGKPEETQYF.

V usage is TRBV12-3 or TRBV12-4 and J usage is TRBJ1-1; D gene uncertain. V lost 2 bases and J lost 2, with 6 bases in between. There are 13 residues in the CDR3. The CDR3 loop is CASSLNDNTEAFF. DNA for the CDR3: TGTGCCAGCAGTTTAAATGACAACACTGAAGCTTTCTTT.

The chain joins TRBV3-1 (or the pseudogene TRBV3-2) to TRBJ1-5, with no clear D. Looked up from germline, CDR1 is LGHDT and CDR2 is YNNKEL (reference sequence). Trimming removed 4 bases at V and 0 bases at J, with 7 bases between. CDR3 length: 14 amino acids. This CDR3 reads CASSPTHSNQPQHF. Here the CDR3 DNA reads TGTGCCAGCAGCCCTACACATAGCAATCAGCCCCAGCATTTT.

This rearrangement joins TRBV5-6 to TRBJ1-2; 11 nucleotides line up with TRBD1. Germline V gene sequence: CDR1 SGHDT, CDR2 YYEEEE. V dropped 4 bases and J dropped 5; count of bases not matched to a gene: 10. The CDR3 runs to 16 residues. This CDR3 is CASSPTVGQGVYGYTF. The CDR3 region has the DNA TGTGCCAGCAGCCCTACGGTGGGACAGGGGGTTTATGGCTACACCTTC. Filled out from reference TRBV5-6 and TRBJ1-2, the complete variable domain reads DAGVTQSPTHLIKTRGQQVTLRCSPKSGHDTVSWYQQALGQGPQFIFQYYEEEERQRGNFPDRFSGHQFPNYSSELNVNALLLGDSALYLCASSPTVGQGVYGYTFGSGTRLTVV.